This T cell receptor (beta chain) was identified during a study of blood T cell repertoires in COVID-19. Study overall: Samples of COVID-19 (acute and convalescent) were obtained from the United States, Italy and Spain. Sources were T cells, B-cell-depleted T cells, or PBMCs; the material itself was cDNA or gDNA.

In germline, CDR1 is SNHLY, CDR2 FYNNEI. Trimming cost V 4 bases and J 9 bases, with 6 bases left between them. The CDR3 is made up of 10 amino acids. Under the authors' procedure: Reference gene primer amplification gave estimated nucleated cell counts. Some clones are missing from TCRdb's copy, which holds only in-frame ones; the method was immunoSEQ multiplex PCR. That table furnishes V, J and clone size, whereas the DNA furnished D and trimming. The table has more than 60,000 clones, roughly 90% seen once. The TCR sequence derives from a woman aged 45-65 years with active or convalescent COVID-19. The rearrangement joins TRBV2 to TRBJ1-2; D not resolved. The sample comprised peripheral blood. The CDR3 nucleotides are TGTGCCAGCAGTGGTTCAAGCTACACCTTC. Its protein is CASSGSSYTF.